This T cell receptor (beta chain) was recovered during a study of cytomegalovirus exposure and HLA in healthy donors. Notes on the study in general: Altogether, about 160 TCR beta chains were recorded as cytomegalovirus-associated. A later look showed TCR association rates differing by HLA locus, highest for DRB1 and lowest for HLA-C. Reports showed the classifier diagnosing cytomegalovirus status with high specificity and sensitivity. When analyzed later, a missense DCLRE1C variant was found to be linked to TCR beta V- and J-gene trimming.

There are a few counts of this clone. As yet, its antigen is unknown. The CDR3 consists of 14 residues. The junction had 14 bases not matched to a gene; V was cut back by 6 bases and J by 12 bases. CDR1 SNHLY and CDR2 FYNNEI come from the germline V gene. PCR primers comprised 60 Vbeta and 13 Jbeta primers. Method: immunoSEQ multiplex PCR; TCRdb's copy keeps in-frame clones and lacks some. The sample comprises under 200,000 clones, roughly 74% of which are singletons, and less than 9.5% rests with the top ten. This sequence joins TRBV2 and TRBJ2-7; 10 bases match TRBD1. The source material was PBMCs. This sequence was found in a woman aged 40 to 49 in good health and CMV-seropositive. In DNA, the CDR3 is TGTGCCAGCAGGTCGGGACAGGGGCGTCCTAGGCTGTACTTC. The encoded protein is CASRSGQGRPRLYF.